This TCR beta chain is drawn from a study of CD8+ T cells in alopecia areata. The table lists this clone with many counts. Gene names and germline match the mouse. Extracted from the samples, RNA was reverse transcribed into cDNA to serve as the sequencing template. The repertoire was sequenced with immunoSEQ multiplex PCR; TCRdb's copy has only in-frame clones and lacks some. There are 4,500 to 7,000 clones in the sample, none observed a single time. As to time point: mouse skin 6 weeks after grafting, around onset of hair loss. This clonotype was obtained from a C3H/HeJ mouse with alopecia areata. MHC haplotype: H2-k. The specimen was skin, collected at week 6.

CDR3 sequence reads: CASSWGLYNYAEQFF. The CDR3 DNA, read in part, is TGTGCCAGCAGCTGGGGACTGTATAACTATGCT. V usage is TRBV3 and J usage is TRBJ2-1, with TRBD2 matching 7 bases. The CDR3 goes on 4 residues after the read ends, and that part is filled in from the germline J gene. Germline values: CDR1 SNHLY, CDR2 FYNGKV (reference sequence). V trimming: 4 bases; J trimming: 0 bases; junction bases outside the gene matches: 3. This CDR3 region has 15 residues.